Each of the 13 T cell receptor beta chains below was sequenced from the same sample in a study of early T cells in non-severe SARS-CoV-2 infection. TCRdb called the 5' RACE reads again in MiXCR, with one record for every CDR3 protein. Here the sample spans 60,000 to 85,000 distinct CDR3 sequences, 15% to 19% being singletons. What was sequenced was whole blood. The receptors were gathered from an adult who was a healthcare worker with PCR-confirmed SARS-CoV-2 infection or an uninfected control (not recorded which).

This clonotype has a handful of counts. The chain has TRBV24-1 and TRBJ1-5, with TRBD1 identical over 9 bases. The CDR3 extends over 15 amino acids. The J segment lost 5 bases and the V segment lost 6 bases, leaving 7 bases of the junction unmatched. Germline CDR1 and CDR2: KGHDR and SFDVKD. In nucleotides, the CDR3 is TGTGCCACCAGTCCGGGACAGGGACCCTATCAGCCCCAGCATTTT. Amino acids: CATSPGQGPYQPQHF.

This clonotype was detected only a few times. The V gene is TRBV5-1, the J gene TRBJ2-1; 9 bases align to TRBD1. This CDR3 comprises 16 residues. CDR1 is SGHRS, CDR2 YFSETQ, per germline. V was clipped by 4 bases and J by 4 bases; unmatched bases: 9. CDR3 amino acids: CASSGSRGTGYNEQFF. For the CDR3, the DNA is TGCGCCAGCAGCGGGTCAAGAGGGACAGGGTACAATGAGCAGTTCTTC.

V and J are TRBV28 and TRBJ1-2, with D unclear. Germline V gene sequence: CDR1 MDHEN, CDR2 SYDVKM. The CDR3 runs to 13 residues. Trimming took 7 bases from V and 7 from J, leaving 16 bases between them. CDR3 in DNA: TGTGCCAGCAAGTCGACGAGGTTCCGTGGCTACACCTTC. Translation gives CASKSTRFRGYTF.

V gene TRBV20-1 combines with J gene TRBJ2-7, with 11 positions matching TRBD1. The CDR3 is 15 residues long. Unmatched junction bases numbered 10, after V lost 6 bases and J lost 3 bases. Germline V gives CDR1 DFQATT, CDR2 SNEGSKA (reference sequence). The CDR3: CSATGQGGLDYEQYF. The DNA of the CDR3 is TGCAGTGCCACGGGACAGGGGGGCCTAGACTACGAGCAGTACTTC.

This clonotype was observed a few times. The chain links TRBV29-1 to TRBJ1-1; TRBD1 matches 7 bases. The CDR3 is 12 amino acids. Germline V gene sequence: CDR1 SQVTM, CDR2 ANQGSEA. V gave up 7 bases and J gave up 10 bases; unmatched junction bases: 12. CDR3 protein: CSAPQGGDRAFF. The CDR3 bases are TGCAGCGCCCCGCAGGGGGGGGATAGAGCTTTCTTT.

This clonotype was picked up a small number of times. V and J are TRBV3-1 and TRBJ2-5, with 11 bases fitting TRBD1. CDR1 is LGHDT, CDR2 YNNKEL, per germline (reference sequence). CDR3 length equals 15 residues. Unmatched junction bases numbered 6, after V lost 4 bases and J lost 5 bases. The CDR3 region has the DNA TGTGCCAGCAGCCTCCGGACAGGGGGCGCGGAGACCCAGTACTTC. It translates to CASSLRTGGAETQYF.

This clonotype occurred many times. The chain carries TRBV7-2 and TRBJ2-1, with D perhaps being TRBD1 or TRBD2 (5 bases each). CDR3 length: 17 amino acids. The V end lost 1 base, the J end lost 7 bases, and 20 bases lay between the germline ends. Germline V gene data show CDR1 as SGHTA and CDR2 as FQGNSA. CDR3 sequence reads: CASSLEGAVQGRNEQFF. CDR3 coding DNA: TGTGCCAGCAGCTTAGAAGGTGCGGTCCAGGGACGAAATGAGCAGTTCTTC.

The V call is TRBV5-1, the J call TRBJ1-1; D remains unclear. Germline V gene sequence: CDR1 SGHRS, CDR2 YFSETQ. There are 14 residues in the CDR3. Deletions cut 1 base from V and 0 bases from J, with 7 bases between. The CDR3, as DNA: TGCGCCAGCAGCTTGAGGATGATGAACACTGAAGCTTTCTTT. The encoded protein is CASSLRMMNTEAFF.

The rearrangement links TRBV5-1 to TRBJ2-7; 8 nucleotides line up with TRBD2. The junction had 8 bases not matched to a gene; V was cut back by 5 bases and J by 1 base. The CDR3 is made up of 15 amino acids. Germline CDR1 reads SGHRS; CDR2 reads YFSETQ. CDR3 coding DNA: TGCGCCAGCAGGAAAGGACTAGCCGATTCCTACGAGCAGTACTTC. Its protein product is CASRKGLADSYEQYF.

This clonotype was counted only a few times. The rearrangement links TRBV5-1 to TRBJ2-7, with 8 bases identical to TRBD1. The V and J ends lost 4 bases and 4 bases, in that order; junction bases with no gene match: 7. The CDR3 has 14 residues. The germline gives CDR1 SGHRS, CDR2 YFSETQ. The CDR3 reads CASSLTQGAYEQYF. CDR3 nucleotide sequence: TGCGCCAGCAGCCTAACTCAGGGGGCATACGAGCAGTACTTC.

This chain links TRBV5-1 with TRBJ1-2, with 9 bases aligning to TRBD1. The CDR3 loop spans 14 amino acids. Germline lookup yields CDR1 SGHRS and CDR2 YFSETQ. Losses at the gene ends were 4 bases for V and 4 bases for J; bases not matched to a gene: 5. DNA for the CDR3: TGCGCCAGCAGCCCACAGGGGGCAGGCTATGGCTACACCTTC. Protein sequence: CASSPQGAGYGYTF.

This clonotype was detected many times. The V and J genes are TRBV6-5 and TRBJ2-1; 7 bases fit TRBD2. The CDR3 is 17 residues long. CDR1 and CDR2 from the germline V gene are MNHEY and SVGAGI. Trimming took 0 bases from V and 1 from J; bases not matched to a gene: 6. The chain's CDR3 is CASSYSAGLTSYNEQFF. The CDR3, as DNA: TGTGCCAGCAGTTACTCGGCGGGACTAACTTCCTACAATGAGCAGTTCTTC.

This chain joins TRBV29-1 and TRBJ2-7; 8 nucleotides agree with TRBD1. The CDR3 runs to 14 residues. V lost 6 bases to trimming and J lost 0 bases; unmatched junction nucleotides: 7. Germline-derived CDR1 and CDR2 are SQVTM and ANQGSEA. The CDR3 DNA sequence: TGCAGCGTCCTGGGGACAGGCTTCTCCTACGAGCAGTACTTC. This encodes CSVLGTGFSYEQYF.